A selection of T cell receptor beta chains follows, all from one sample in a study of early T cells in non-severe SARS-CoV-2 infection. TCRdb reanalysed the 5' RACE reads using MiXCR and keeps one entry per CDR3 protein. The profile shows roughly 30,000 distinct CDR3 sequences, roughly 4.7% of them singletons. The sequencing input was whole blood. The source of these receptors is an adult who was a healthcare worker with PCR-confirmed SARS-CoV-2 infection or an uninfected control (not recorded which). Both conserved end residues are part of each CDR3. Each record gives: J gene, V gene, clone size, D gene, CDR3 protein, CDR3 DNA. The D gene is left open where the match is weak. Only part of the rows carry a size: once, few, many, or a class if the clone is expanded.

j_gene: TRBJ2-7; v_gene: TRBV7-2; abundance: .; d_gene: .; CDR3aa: CASSSGFFKSSYEQYF; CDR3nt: TGTGCCAGCAGCTCGGGATTTTTTAAAAGCTCCTACGAGCAGTACTTC
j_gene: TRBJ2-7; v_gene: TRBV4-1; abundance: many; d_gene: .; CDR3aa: CASSQDLKQTIPYEQYF; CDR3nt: TGCGCCAGCAGCCAAGATCTGAAACAGACAATACCCTACGAGCAGTACTTC
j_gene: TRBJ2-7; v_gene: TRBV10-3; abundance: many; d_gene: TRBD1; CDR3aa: CAIRAGTGKDEQYF; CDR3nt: TGTGCCATCAGGGCCGGGACAGGGAAGGACGAGCAGTACTTC
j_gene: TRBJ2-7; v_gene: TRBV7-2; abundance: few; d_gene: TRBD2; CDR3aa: CASSLARLAGGYEQYF; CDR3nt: TGTGCCAGCAGCTTAGCGAGGCTAGCGGGAGGATACGAGCAGTACTTC
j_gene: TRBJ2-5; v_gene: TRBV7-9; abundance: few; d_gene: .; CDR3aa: CASSPLRSETQYF; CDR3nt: TGTGCCAGCAGCCCCTTGAGGAGTGAGACCCAGTACTTC
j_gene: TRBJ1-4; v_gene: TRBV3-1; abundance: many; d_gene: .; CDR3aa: CASSQALREKLFF; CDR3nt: TGTGCCAGCAGCCAAGCGCTGCGGGAAAAACTGTTTTTT
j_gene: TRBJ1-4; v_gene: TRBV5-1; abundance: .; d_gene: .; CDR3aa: CASSLVVNEKLFF; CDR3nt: TGCGCCAGCAGCTTGGTAGTGAATGAAAAACTGTTTTTT
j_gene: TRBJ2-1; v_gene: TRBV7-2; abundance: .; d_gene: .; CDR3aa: CASSPRFGLQDNEQFF; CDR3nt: TGTGCCAGCAGCCCGCGGTTCGGGCTCCAAGACAATGAGCAGTTCTTC
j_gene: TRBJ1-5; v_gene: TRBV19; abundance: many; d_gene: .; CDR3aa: CASSLDTLLAQPQHF; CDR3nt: TGTGCCAGTAGTCTGGACACCCTTCTGGCTCAGCCCCAGCATTTT
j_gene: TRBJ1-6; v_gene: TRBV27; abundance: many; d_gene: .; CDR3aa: CASRGPRGYNSPLHF; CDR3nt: TGTGCCAGCAGAGGGCCTCGGGGTTATAATTCACCCCTCCACTTT
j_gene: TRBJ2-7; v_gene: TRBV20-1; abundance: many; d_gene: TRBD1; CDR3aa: CSARDPGTGSYEQYF; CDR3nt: TGCAGTGCTAGAGATCCAGGGACAGGGTCCTACGAGCAGTACTTC
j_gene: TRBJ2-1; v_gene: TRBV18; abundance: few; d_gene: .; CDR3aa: CASSSQQGWDNEQFF; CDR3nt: TGTGCCAGCTCATCCCAACAGGGATGGGACAATGAGCAGTTCTTC